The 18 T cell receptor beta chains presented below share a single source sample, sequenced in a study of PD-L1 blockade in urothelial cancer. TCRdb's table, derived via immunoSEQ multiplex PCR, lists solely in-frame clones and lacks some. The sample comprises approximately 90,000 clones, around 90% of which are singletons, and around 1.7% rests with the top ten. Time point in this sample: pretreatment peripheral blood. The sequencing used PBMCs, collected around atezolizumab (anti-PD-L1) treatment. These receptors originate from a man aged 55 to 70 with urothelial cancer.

The CDR3 loop is CASRSLLAGGTGELFF. The CDR3 nucleotides are TGTGCCAGCAGATCCCTACTAGCGGGAGGGACCGGGGAGCTGTTTTTT. The chain recombines TRBV7-2 with TRBJ2-2, with 13 bases aligning to TRBD2. The length of the CDR3 is 16 residues. J lost 5 bases, V lost 6 bases, and 6 bases had no gene match. The germline CDR1 and CDR2 sequences are SGHTA and FQGNSA. Supplemented by reference TRBV7-2 and TRBJ2-2, the full variable domain reads GAGVSQSPSNKVTEKGKDVELRCDPISGHTALYWYRQSLGQGLEFLIYFQGNSAPDKSGLPSDRFSAERTGGSVSTLTIQRTQQEDSAVYLCASRSLLAGGTGELFFGEGSRLTVL.

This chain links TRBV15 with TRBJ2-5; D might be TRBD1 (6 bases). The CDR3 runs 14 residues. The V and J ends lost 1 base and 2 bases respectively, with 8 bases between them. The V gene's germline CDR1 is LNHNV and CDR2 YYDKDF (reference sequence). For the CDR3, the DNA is TGTGCCACCAGCAGAGCCCAGGGGCAAGAGACCCAGTACTTC. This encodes CATSRAQGQETQYF.

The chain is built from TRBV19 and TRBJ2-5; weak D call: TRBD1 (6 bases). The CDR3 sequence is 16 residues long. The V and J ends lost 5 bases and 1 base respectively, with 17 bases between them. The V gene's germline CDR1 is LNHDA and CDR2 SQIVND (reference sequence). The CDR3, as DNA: TGTGCCAGTAGTCCCATCACGGACAGAGCCCAAGAGACCCAGTACTTC. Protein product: CASSPITDRAQETQYF.

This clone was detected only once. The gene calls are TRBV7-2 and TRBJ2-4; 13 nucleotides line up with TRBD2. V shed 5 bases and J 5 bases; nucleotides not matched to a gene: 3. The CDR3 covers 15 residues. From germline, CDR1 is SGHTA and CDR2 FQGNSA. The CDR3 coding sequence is TGTGCCAGCAGCCCCGGACTAGCGGGGGAAAACATTCAGTACTTC. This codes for CASSPGLAGENIQYF.

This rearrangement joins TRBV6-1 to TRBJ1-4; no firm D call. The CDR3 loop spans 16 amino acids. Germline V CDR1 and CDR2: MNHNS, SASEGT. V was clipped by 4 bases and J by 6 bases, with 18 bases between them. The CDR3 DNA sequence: TGTGCCAGCAGTGTTCAGGTCAGGTTCGGTGATGAAAAACTGTTTTTT. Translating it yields CASSVQVRFGDEKLFF.

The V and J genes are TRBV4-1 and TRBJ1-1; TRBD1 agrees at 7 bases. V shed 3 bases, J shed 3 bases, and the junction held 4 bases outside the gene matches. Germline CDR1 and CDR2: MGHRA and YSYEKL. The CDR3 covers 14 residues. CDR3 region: CASSQQGVYTEAFF. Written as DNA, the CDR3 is TGCGCCAGCAGCCAGCAGGGGGTGTACACTGAAGCTTTCTTT.

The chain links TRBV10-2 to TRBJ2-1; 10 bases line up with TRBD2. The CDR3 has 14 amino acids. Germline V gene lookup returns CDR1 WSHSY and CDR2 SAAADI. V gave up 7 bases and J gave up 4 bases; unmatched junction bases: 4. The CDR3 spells CASTSSGRYNEQFF. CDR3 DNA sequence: TGCGCCAGCACGTCTAGCGGGAGATACAATGAGCAGTTCTTC.

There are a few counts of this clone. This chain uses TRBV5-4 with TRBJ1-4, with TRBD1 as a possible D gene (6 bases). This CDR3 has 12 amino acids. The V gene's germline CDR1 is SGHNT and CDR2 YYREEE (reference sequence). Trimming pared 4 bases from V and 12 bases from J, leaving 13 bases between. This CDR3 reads CASSQIGGELFF. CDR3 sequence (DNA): TGTGCCAGCAGCCAGATAGGGGGAGAACTGTTTTTT.

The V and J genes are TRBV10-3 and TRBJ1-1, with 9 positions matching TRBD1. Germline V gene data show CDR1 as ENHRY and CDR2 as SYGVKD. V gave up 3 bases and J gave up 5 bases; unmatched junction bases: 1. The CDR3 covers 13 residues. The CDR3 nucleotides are TGTGCCATCAGTGATGACAGGGGGACTGAAGCTTTCTTT. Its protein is CAISDDRGTEAFF.

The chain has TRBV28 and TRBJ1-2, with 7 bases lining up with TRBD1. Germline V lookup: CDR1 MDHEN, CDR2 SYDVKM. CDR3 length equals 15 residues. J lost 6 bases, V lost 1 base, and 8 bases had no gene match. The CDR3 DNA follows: TGTGCCAGCAGTTTATTATCGCAGGGGGGCGATGGCTACACCTTC. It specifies CASSLLSQGGDGYTF.

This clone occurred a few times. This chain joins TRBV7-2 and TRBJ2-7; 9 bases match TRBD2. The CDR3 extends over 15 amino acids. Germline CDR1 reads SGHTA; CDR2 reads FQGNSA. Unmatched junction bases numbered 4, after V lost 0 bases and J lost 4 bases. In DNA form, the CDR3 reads TGTGCCAGCAGCTTAGCTGCTAGCGGGACTTACGAGCAGTACTTC. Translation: CASSLAASGTYEQYF.

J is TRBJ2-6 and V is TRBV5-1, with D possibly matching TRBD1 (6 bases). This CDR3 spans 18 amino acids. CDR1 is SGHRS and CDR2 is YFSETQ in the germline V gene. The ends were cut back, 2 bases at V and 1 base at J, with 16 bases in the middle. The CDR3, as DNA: TGCGCCAGCAGCTTAACAGGGAGCCAACCTTCTGGGGCCAACGTCCTGACTTTC. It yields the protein CASSLTGSQPSGANVLTF.

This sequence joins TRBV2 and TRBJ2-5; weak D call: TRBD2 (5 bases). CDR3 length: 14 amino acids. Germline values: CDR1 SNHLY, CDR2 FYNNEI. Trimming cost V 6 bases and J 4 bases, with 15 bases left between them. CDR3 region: CASSGTSRSETQYF. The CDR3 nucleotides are TGTGCCAGCAGCGGCACTAGTCGGTCAGAGACCCAGTACTTC. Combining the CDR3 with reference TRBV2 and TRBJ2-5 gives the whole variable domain EPEVTQTPSHQVTQMGQEVILRCVPISNHLYFYWYRQILGQKVEFLVSFYNNEISEKSEIFDDQFSVERPDGSNFTLKIRSTKLEDSAMYFCASSGTSRSETQYFGPGTRLLVL.

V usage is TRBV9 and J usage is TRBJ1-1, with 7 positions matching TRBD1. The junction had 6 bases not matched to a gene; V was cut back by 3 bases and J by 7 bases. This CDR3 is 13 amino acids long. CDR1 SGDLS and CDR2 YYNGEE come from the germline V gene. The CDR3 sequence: CASSAGQAGEAFF. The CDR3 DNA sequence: TGTGCCAGCAGCGCAGGACAGGCGGGTGAAGCTTTCTTT. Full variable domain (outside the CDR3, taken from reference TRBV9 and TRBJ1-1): DSGVTQTPKHLITATGQRVTLRCSPRSGDLSVYWYQQSLDQGLQFLIQYYNGEERAKGNILERFSAQQFPDLHSELNLSSLELGDSALYFCASSAGQAGEAFFGQGTRLTVV.

CDR3 in amino acids: CASSQQYRGPGTDTQYF. For the CDR3, the DNA is TGCGCCAGCAGCCAACAATACAGGGGACCCGGCACAGATACGCAGTATTTT. The V gene is TRBV4-3, the J gene TRBJ2-3; 7 bases match TRBD1. Trimming at V came to 2 bases and at J to 1 base, leaving 9 bases not matched to a gene. Per germline, CDR1 LGHNA and CDR2 YSLEER. The CDR3 covers 17 residues.

The CDR3 spells CASSPGGGRSTDTQYF. The CDR3 bases are TGTGCCAGCAGCCCAGGCGGGGGGCGGAGCACAGATACGCAGTATTTT. The chain carries TRBV11-1 and TRBJ2-3; the match to TRBD2 covers 8 bases. Germline values: CDR1 SGHAT, CDR2 FQDESV (reference sequence). CDR3 size: 16 residues. The V gene end was trimmed by 5 bases and the J gene end by 0 bases; junction bases not matched to a gene: 7.

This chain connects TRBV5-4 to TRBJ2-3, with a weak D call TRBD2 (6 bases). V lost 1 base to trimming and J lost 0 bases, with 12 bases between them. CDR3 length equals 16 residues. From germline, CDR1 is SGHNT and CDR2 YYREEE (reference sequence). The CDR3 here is CASSLKLAASTDTQYF. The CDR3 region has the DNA TGTGCCAGCAGCTTGAAACTAGCAGCTAGCACAGATACGCAGTATTTT.

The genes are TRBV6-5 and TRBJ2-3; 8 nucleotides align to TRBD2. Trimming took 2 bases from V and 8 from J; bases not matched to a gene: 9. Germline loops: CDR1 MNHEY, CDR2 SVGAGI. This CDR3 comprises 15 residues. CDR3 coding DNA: TGTGCCAGCAGTTACGGATCGGCGGGGGGCGGTACGCAGTATTTT. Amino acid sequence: CASSYGSAGGGTQYF.